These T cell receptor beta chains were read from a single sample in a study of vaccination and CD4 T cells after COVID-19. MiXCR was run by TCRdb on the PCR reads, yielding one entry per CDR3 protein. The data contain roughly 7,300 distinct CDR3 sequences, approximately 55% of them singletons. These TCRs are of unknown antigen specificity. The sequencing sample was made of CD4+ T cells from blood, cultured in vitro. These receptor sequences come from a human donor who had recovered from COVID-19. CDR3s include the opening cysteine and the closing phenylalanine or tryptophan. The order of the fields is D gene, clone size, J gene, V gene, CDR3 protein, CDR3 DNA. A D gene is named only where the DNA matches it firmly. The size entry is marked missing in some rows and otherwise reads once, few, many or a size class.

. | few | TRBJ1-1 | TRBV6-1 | CASSSPEGTEAFF | TGTGCCAGTTCCAGCCCGGAGGGGACTGAAGCTTTCTTT
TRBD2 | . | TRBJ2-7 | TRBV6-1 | CASGLAGVGGGLYEQYF | TGTGCCAGCGGACTAGCGGGAGTCGGGGGCGGCCTCTACGAGCAGTACTTC
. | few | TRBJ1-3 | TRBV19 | CASRTLPGNTIYF | TGTGCCAGTAGGACACTCCCTGGAAACACCATATATTTT
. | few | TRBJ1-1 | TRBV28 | CASSQTQNTEAFF | TGTGCCAGCAGTCAGACACAGAACACTGAAGCTTTCTTT
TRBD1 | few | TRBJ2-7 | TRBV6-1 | CASKNRGQKSDEQYF | TGTGCCAGCAAAAACAGGGGGCAGAAGAGCGACGAGCAGTACTTC
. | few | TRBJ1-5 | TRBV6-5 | CASSYSQNQPQHF | TGTGCCAGCAGTTACTCCCAGAATCAGCCCCAGCATTTT
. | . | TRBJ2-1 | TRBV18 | CASSPLLGIFDEQFF | TGTGCCAGCTCACCTCTTCTAGGAATATTTGATGAGCAGTTCTTC
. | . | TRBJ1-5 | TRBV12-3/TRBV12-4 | CASSLTGGQPQHF | TGTGCCAGCAGTTTAACAGGAGGTCAGCCCCAGCATTTT
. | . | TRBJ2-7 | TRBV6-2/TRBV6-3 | CASSRGPYEQYF | TGTGCCAGCAGTCGGGGGCCCTACGAGCAGTACTTC
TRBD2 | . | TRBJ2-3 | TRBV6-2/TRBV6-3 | CASSLQLAGGTDTQYF | TGTGCCAGCAGTCTCCAACTAGCGGGAGGGACAGATACGCAGTATTTT
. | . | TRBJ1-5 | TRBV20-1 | CSARAVTGNQPQHF | TGCAGTGCTAGAGCCGTTACCGGCAATCAGCCCCAGCATTTT
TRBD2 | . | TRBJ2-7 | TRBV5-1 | CASSLSSGAYEQYF | TGCGCCAGCAGCTTATCCAGCGGGGCCTACGAGCAGTACTTC
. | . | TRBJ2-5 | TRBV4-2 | CASSQEEVQETQYF | TGTGCCAGCAGCCAAGAGGAGGTCCAAGAGACCCAGTACTTC
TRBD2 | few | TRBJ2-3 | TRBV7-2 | CASSLGLAADTQYF | TGTGCCAGCAGCCTGGGACTAGCAGCAGATACGCAGTATTTT
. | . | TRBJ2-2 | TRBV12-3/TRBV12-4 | CASGDTNTGELFF | TGTGCCTCCGGGGACACGAACACCGGGGAGCTGTTTTTT
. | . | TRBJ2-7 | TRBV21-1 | CASSKDSLPSEQYF | TGTGCCAGCAGCAAGGACAGTCTTCCATCCGAGCAGTACTTC
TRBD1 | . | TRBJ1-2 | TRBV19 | CASSIRGQGVGYTF | TGTGCCAGTAGTATCCGCGGACAGGGTGTTGGCTACACCTTC
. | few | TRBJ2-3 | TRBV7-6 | CASSLGPTDTQYF | TGTGCCAGCAGCTTAGGGCCCACAGATACGCAGTATTTT
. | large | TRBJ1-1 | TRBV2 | CASSERTEAFF | TGTGCCAGCAGTGAAAGGACTGAAGCTTTCTTT
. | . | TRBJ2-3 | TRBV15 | CATSREDAATDTQYF | TGTGCCACCAGCAGAGAAGACGCGGCTACAGATACGCAGTATTTT
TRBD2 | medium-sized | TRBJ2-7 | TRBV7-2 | CASSAAGGGGYEQYF | TGTGCCAGCAGCGCCGCGGGGGGGGGGGGGTACGAGCAGTACTTC
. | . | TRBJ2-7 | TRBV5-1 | CASSLRTADYEQYF | TGCGCCAGCAGCTTGCGAACGGCCGACTACGAGCAGTACTTC
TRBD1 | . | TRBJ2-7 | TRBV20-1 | CSARAGDRGLEQYF | TGCAGTGCTAGAGCAGGGGACAGGGGGCTGGAGCAGTACTTC
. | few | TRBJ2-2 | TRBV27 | CASTTTRVTGELFF | TGTGCCAGCACGACGACCAGGGTTACCGGGGAGCTGTTTTTT
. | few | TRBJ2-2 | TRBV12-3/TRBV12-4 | CASSFQGGGELFF | TGTGCCAGCAGCTTCCAGGGAGGCGGGGAGCTGTTTTTT
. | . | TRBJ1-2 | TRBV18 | CASSEPELGANGYTF | TGTGCCAGCTCCGAACCAGAACTTGGGGCTAATGGCTACACCTTC
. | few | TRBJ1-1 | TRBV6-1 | CATSKGNTEAFF | TGTGCCACTAGCAAGGGAAACACTGAAGCTTTCTTT
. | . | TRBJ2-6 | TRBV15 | CATSRLRGQRVANVLTF | TGTGCCACCAGCAGATTGAGGGGTCAGCGGGTGGCCAACGTCCTGACTTTC
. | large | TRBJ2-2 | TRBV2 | CASKAGLGGTGELFF | TGTGCCAGCAAGGCGGGGCTCGGGGGCACCGGGGAGCTGTTTTTT
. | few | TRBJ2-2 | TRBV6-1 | CASRKGSTGELFF | TGTGCCAGTCGGAAGGGGAGCACCGGGGAGCTGTTTTTT
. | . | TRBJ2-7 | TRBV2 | CASRRDSQNYEQYF | TGTGCCAGCAGAAGGGATTCCCAGAACTACGAGCAGTACTTC
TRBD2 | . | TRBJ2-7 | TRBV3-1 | CASSGTSSPYEQYF | TGTGCCAGCAGCGGGACTAGCAGCCCCTACGAGCAGTACTTC
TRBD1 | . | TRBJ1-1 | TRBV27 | CASRRQGITEAFF | TGTGCCAGCAGGAGACAGGGGATCACTGAAGCTTTCTTT
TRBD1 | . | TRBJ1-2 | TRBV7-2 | CASSPFIPTGGIGGYTF | TGTGCCAGCAGTCCATTCATTCCCACAGGGGGCATTGGTGGCTACACCTTC
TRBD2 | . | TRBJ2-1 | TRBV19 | CASSTKTSGGSSYNEQFF | TGTGCCAGTAGTACCAAGACTAGCGGGGGGAGCTCCTACAATGAGCAGTTCTTC
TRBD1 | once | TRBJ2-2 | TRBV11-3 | CASSRRAGGHTGELFF | TGTGCCAGCAGTCGTAGAGCAGGGGGCCATACCGGGGAGCTGTTTTTT
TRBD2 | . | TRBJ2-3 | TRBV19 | CASTGTSGSRQYF | TGTGCCAGTACCGGGACTAGCGGGAGTCGGCAGTATTTT
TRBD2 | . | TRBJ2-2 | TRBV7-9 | CATERERGGELFF | TGTGCCACAGAGCGGGAGCGAGGCGGGGAGCTGTTTTTT
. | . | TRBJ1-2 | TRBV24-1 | CATSNGQGERGYTF | TGTGCCACCAGTAACGGGCAGGGAGAGAGAGGCTACACCTTC
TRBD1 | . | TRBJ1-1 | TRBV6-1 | CASNAAGQGITTNTEAFF | TGTGCCAGCAACGCAGCGGGACAGGGTATAACAACTAACACTGAAGCTTTCTTT
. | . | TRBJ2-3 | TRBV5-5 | CASSPLHWADTQYF | TGTGCCAGCAGCCCACTTCATTGGGCAGATACGCAGTATTTT
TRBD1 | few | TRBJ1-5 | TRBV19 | CASSIYEDRGWRSNQPQHF | TGTGCCAGTAGTATTTACGAGGACAGGGGGTGGAGAAGCAATCAGCCCCAGCATTTT
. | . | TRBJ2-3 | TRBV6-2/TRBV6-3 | CASSYSSKGTFTDTQYF | TGTGCCAGCAGTTACTCGAGTAAAGGGACCTTTACAGATACGCAGTATTTT
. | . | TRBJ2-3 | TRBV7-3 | CASSLRGPSDTQYF | TGTGCCAGCAGCTTAAGGGGACCTTCGGATACGCAGTATTTT
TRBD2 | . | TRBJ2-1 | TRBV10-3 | CAIRNLAGGYNEQFF | TGTGCCATCAGAAACTTAGCGGGAGGCTACAATGAGCAGTTCTTC
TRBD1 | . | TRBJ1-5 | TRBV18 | CASSSDRGRSQPQHF | TGTGCCAGCTCTTCCGACAGGGGGCGGAGTCAGCCCCAGCATTTT
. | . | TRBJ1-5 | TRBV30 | CAWSLGRGNQPQHF | TGTGCCTGGAGTTTGGGCAGGGGCAATCAGCCCCAGCATTTT
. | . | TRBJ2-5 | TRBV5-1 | CASSSVGAQETQYF | TGCGCCAGCAGCTCCGTGGGGGCCCAAGAGACCCAGTACTTC
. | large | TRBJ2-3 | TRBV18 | CASSPKGDTQYF | TGTGCCAGCTCACCAAAGGGGGATACGCAGTATTTT
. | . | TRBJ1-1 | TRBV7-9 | CASSLEVVNTEAFF | TGTGCCAGCAGCTTAGAGGTAGTGAACACTGAAGCTTTCTTT
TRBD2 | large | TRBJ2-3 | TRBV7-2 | CASSVTSGGATSSTDTQYF | TGTGCCAGCAGCGTGACTAGCGGGGGGGCCACGTCTAGCACAGATACGCAGTATTTT
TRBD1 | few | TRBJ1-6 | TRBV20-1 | CSAQGANFDSPLHF | TGCAGTGCACAGGGGGCTAATTTTGATTCACCCCTCCACTTT
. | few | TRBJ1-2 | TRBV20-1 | CSAKQLNYGYTF | TGCAGTGCTAAACAGCTAAACTATGGCTACACCTTC
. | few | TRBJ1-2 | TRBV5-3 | CASSPGNYGYTF | TGTGCCAGCAGCCCGGGAAACTATGGCTACACCTTC
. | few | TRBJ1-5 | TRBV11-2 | CASSLDGRSNQPQHF | TGTGCCAGCAGCTTAGACGGGCGTAGCAATCAGCCCCAGCATTTT
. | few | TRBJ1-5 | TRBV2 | CASTPKGSWNQPQHF | TGTGCCAGCACCCCGAAAGGGTCCTGGAATCAGCCCCAGCATTTT
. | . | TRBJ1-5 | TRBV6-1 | CASSQDWGNQPQHF | TGTGCCAGCAGCCAGGATTGGGGCAATCAGCCCCAGCATTTT
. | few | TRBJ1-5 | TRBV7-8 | CASSLVLGPSNQPQHF | TGTGCCAGCAGCTTAGTTTTGGGGCCTAGCAATCAGCCCCAGCATTTT
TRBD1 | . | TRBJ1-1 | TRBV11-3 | CASSSIGQGGTEAFF | TGTGCCAGCAGCTCCATCGGACAGGGAGGCACTGAAGCTTTCTTT